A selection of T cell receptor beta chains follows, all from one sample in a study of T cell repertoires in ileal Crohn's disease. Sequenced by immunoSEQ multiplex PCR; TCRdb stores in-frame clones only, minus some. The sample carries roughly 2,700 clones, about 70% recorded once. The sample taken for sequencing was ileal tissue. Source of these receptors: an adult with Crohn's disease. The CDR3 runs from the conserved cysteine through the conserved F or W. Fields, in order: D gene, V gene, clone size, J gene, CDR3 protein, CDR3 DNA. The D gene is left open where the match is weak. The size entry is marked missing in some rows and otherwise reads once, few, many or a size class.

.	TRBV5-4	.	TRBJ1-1	CASSRRQPMPNTEAFF	TGTGCCAGCAGCCGCCGACAGCCGATGCCGAACACTGAAGCTTTCTTT
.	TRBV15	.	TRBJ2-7	CATSRADSYEQYF	TGTGCCACCAGCAGAGCGGACAGCTACGAGCAGTACTTC
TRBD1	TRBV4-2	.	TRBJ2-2	CASSQYGTGNTGELFF	TGTGCCAGCAGCCAATACGGGACAGGGAACACCGGGGAGCTGTTTTTT
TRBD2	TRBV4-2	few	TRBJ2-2	CASSQALLAANTGELFF	TGTGCCAGCAGCCAAGCTTTACTAGCGGCGAACACCGGGGAGCTGTTTTTT
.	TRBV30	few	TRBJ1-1	CAWSVGEVEAFF	TGTGCCTGGAGTGTAGGGGAAGTCGAAGCTTTCTTT
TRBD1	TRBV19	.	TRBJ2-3	CASSIGTAIRTDTQYF	TGTGCCAGTAGTATCGGGACAGCCATTCGCACAGATACGCAGTATTTT
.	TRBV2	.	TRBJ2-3	CASADPGGSTDTQYF	TGTGCCAGCGCCGACCCAGGGGGGAGCACAGATACGCAGTATTTT
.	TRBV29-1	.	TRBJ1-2	CSVEDGGYGYTF	TGCAGCGTCGAAGACGGGGGCTATGGCTACACCTTC
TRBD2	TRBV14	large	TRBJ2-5	CASSQDGGYQETQYF	TGTGCCAGCAGCCAAGACGGGGGGTACCAAGAGACCCAGTACTTC
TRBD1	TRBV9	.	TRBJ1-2	CASSQGQTNYGYTF	TGTGCCAGCAGCCAGGGACAGACAAACTATGGCTACACCTTC
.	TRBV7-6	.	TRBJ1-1	CASSILPQGSAEAFF	TGTGCCAGCAGCATCCTCCCACAGGGTAGCGCTGAAGCTTTCTTT
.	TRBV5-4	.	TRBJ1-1	CASRPDSAPEAFF	TGTGCCAGCCGCCCGGACAGCGCCCCTGAAGCTTTCTTT
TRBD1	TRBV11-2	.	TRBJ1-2	CASSYGTGKNGYTF	TGTGCCAGCAGCTACGGGACAGGAAAAAATGGCTACACCTTC
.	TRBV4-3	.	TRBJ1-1	CASSQEAGRSPTEAFF	TGCGCCAGCAGCCAAGAGGCAGGGAGGAGTCCCACTGAAGCTTTCTTT
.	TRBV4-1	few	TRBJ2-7	CASSPRYRDTYEQYF	TGCGCCAGCAGCCCACGCTACCGGGACACCTACGAGCAGTACTTC
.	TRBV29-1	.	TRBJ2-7	CSVLGEGGSSYEQYF	TGCAGCGTTTTAGGGGAGGGGGGTAGCTCCTACGAGCAGTACTTC
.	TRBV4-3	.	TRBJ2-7	CASSQYGGPYEQYF	TGCGCCAGCAGCCAATACGGCGGGCCCTACGAGCAGTACTTC
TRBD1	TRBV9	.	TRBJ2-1	CASSVGTGPNEQFF	TGTGCCAGCAGCGTAGGGACAGGCCCCAATGAGCAGTTCTTC
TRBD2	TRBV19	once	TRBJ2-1	CASSMVRLAGGSSVYNEQFF	TGTGCCAGTAGTATGGTCCGACTAGCGGGGGGTTCGTCCGTTTACAATGAGCAGTTCTTC
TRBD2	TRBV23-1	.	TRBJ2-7	CASSQSTGGGNRKVYEQYF	TGCGCCAGCAGTCAATCGACGGGGGGGGGAAATAGGAAGGTTTACGAGCAGTACTTC
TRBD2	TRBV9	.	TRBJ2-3	CASSVEGTSGTSTDTQYF	TGTGCCAGCAGCGTAGAAGGGACTAGCGGTACTAGCACAGATACGCAGTATTTT
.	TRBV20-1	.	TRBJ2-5	CSARDHETQYF	TGCAGTGCTAGAGATCATGAGACCCAGTACTTC
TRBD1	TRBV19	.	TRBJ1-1	CASNPLGQANTEAFF	TGTGCCAGTAACCCCTTGGGACAGGCGAACACTGAAGCTTTCTTT
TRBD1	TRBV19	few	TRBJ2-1	CASSWRDRGINEQFF	TGTGCCAGTAGCTGGAGGGACAGGGGGATCAATGAGCAGTTCTTC
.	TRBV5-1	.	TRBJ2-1	CASSGGGGYNEQFF	TGCGCCAGCAGCGGGGGCGGGGGTTACAATGAGCAGTTCTTC
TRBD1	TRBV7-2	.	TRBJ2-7	CASSSTGGDLDEQYF	TGTGCCAGCAGCTCAACAGGGGGCGATTTGGACGAGCAGTACTTC
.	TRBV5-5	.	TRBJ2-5	CASSQRNQETQYF	TGTGCCAGCAGCCAGAGGAACCAAGAGACCCAGTACTTC
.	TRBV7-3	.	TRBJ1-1	CASSPRSGSVTEAFF	TGTGCCAGCAGCCCCCGATCGGGTTCAGTCACTGAAGCTTTCTTT
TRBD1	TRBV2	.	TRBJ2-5	CASSEGGQGGETQYF	TGTGCCAGCAGTGAAGGTGGACAGGGTGGAGAGACCCAGTACTTC